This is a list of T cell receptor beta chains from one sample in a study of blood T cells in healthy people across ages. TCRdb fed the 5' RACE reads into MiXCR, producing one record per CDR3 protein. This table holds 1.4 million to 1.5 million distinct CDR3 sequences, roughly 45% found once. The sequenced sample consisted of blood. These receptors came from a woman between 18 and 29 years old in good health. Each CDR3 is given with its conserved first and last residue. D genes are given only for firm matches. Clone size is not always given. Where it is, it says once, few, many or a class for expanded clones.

CDR3nt: TGTGCCAGCAGCTTAGGTCGTTTTAGCAATCAGCCCCAGCATTTT
CDR3aa: CASSLGRFSNQPQHF
v_gene: TRBV7-9
len: 15
abundance: -
j_gene: TRBJ1-5
d_gene: -

CDR3nt: TGCGCCAGCAGCGTGGGTCGGGGTCGGTACGAGCAGTACTTC
CDR3aa: CASSVGRGRYEQYF
v_gene: TRBV5-1
len: 14
abundance: -
j_gene: TRBJ2-7
d_gene: -

CDR3nt: TGTGCCAGCAGCTGGGCGGGAGCCTACAGTGAGCAGTTCTTC
CDR3aa: CASSWAGAYSEQFF
v_gene: TRBV5-4
len: 14
abundance: -
j_gene: TRBJ2-1
d_gene: TRBD2

CDR3nt: TGTGCCAGCAGCCTACGGACCCATTCCTACGAGCAGTACTTC
CDR3aa: CASSLRTHSYEQYF
v_gene: TRBV27
len: 14
abundance: few
j_gene: TRBJ2-7
d_gene: -

CDR3nt: TGTGCCAGCAGCCCCAGGACTAGCGGGGATCCCTCCTACAATGAGCAGTTCTTC
CDR3aa: CASSPRTSGDPSYNEQFF
v_gene: TRBV7-9
len: 18
abundance: few
j_gene: TRBJ2-1
d_gene: TRBD2

CDR3nt: TGTGCCAGCAGTTTAGGCTGGGGTCCCTACGAGCAGTACTTC
CDR3aa: CASSLGWGPYEQYF
v_gene: TRBV12-3/TRBV12-4
len: 14
abundance: few
j_gene: TRBJ2-7
d_gene: -

CDR3nt: TGTGCCATCAGCCGACAGGGGCCAGGGGAGCAGTACTTC
CDR3aa: CAISRQGPGEQYF
v_gene: TRBV10-3
len: 13
abundance: few
j_gene: TRBJ2-7
d_gene: TRBD1

CDR3nt: TGTGCCAGCAGTCGGGACAGGTTCACGGGGGAGCAGTACTTC
CDR3aa: CASSRDRFTGEQYF
v_gene: TRBV12-3/TRBV12-4
len: 14
abundance: -
j_gene: TRBJ2-5
d_gene: TRBD1

CDR3nt: TGTGCCAGCACCGCCACAGGGGCCACCCTCCACTTT
CDR3aa: CASTATGATLHF
v_gene: TRBV12-3/TRBV12-4
len: 12
abundance: -
j_gene: TRBJ1-6
d_gene: TRBD1

CDR3nt: TGCGCCAGCAGCTTGGTAGGGGACGGCGGCTACACCTTC
CDR3aa: CASSLVGDGGYTF
v_gene: TRBV5-1
len: 13
abundance: -
j_gene: TRBJ1-2
d_gene: -

CDR3nt: TGTGCCAGCAGCTTAGTCGGACTAGCGGGGGCCGATGAGCAGTTCTTC
CDR3aa: CASSLVGLAGADEQFF
v_gene: TRBV11-3
len: 16
abundance: -
j_gene: TRBJ2-1
d_gene: TRBD2

CDR3nt: TGCGCCAGCAGCCAAGAACCACCGGGGACAGGGATTGGAGATACGCAGTATTTT
CDR3aa: CASSQEPPGTGIGDTQYF
v_gene: TRBV4-1
len: 18
abundance: -
j_gene: TRBJ2-3
d_gene: TRBD1

CDR3nt: TGTGCCAGCAGCCGACTAGCGGGAGGGTCAGGTTTGGCCAAAAACATTCAGTACTTC
CDR3aa: CASSRLAGGSGLAKNIQYF
v_gene: TRBV3-1
len: 19
abundance: -
j_gene: TRBJ2-4
d_gene: TRBD2

CDR3nt: TGTGCCACCAGCAGAGCAACTACCGGACAGGGGTCGGACATTCAGTACTTC
CDR3aa: CATSRATTGQGSDIQYF
v_gene: TRBV15
len: 17
abundance: -
j_gene: TRBJ2-4
d_gene: TRBD1

CDR3nt: TGTGCCAGCAGAGGGGCAGGACTAGCGGAAGAGACCCAGTACTTC
CDR3aa: CASRGAGLAEETQYF
v_gene: TRBV27
len: 15
abundance: -
j_gene: TRBJ2-5
d_gene: TRBD2

CDR3nt: TGTGCCAGCAGCTTCCTTTGGGGCCGGGACAGGATTCATCAGCCCCAGCATTTT
CDR3aa: CASSFLWGRDRIHQPQHF
v_gene: TRBV11-3
len: 18
abundance: -
j_gene: TRBJ1-5
d_gene: TRBD1

CDR3nt: TGTGCCAGCAGTTCCAAGCGGGATAGGGTGTACAATGAGCAGTTCTTT
CDR3aa: CASSSKRDRVYNEQFF
v_gene: TRBV27
len: 16
abundance: few
j_gene: TRBJ2-1
d_gene: TRBD2

CDR3nt: TGCAGTGCTAGACGGGACAGGGACGCCGGGGAGCTGTTTTTT
CDR3aa: CSARRDRDAGELFF
v_gene: TRBV20-1
len: 14
abundance: -
j_gene: TRBJ2-2
d_gene: TRBD1

CDR3nt: TGTGCCACCAGTGACACTAGCGGGACCTACAATGAGCAGTTCTTC
CDR3aa: CATSDTSGTYNEQFF
v_gene: TRBV24-1
len: 15
abundance: once
j_gene: TRBJ2-1
d_gene: TRBD2

CDR3nt: TGCGCCAGCAGCCTCCCGGGACTAGCCAATGAGCAGTACTTC
CDR3aa: CASSLPGLANEQYF
v_gene: TRBV5-1
len: 14
abundance: -
j_gene: TRBJ2-7
d_gene: TRBD2

CDR3nt: TGTGCCAGCAGAGTCAGGGGATTCAACTATGGCTACACCTTC
CDR3aa: CASRVRGFNYGYTF
v_gene: TRBV12-3/TRBV12-4
len: 14
abundance: -
j_gene: TRBJ1-2
d_gene: -

CDR3nt: TGTGCCAGCAGTCGCTCCGCGGGGCGGGGGATCCGCACAGATACGCAGTATTTT
CDR3aa: CASSRSAGRGIRTDTQYF
v_gene: TRBV27
len: 18
abundance: -
j_gene: TRBJ2-3
d_gene: TRBD2

CDR3nt: TGTGCCAGCAGTTTAGCGGGGGCAGGCAATCAGCCCCAGCATTTT
CDR3aa: CASSLAGAGNQPQHF
v_gene: TRBV12-3/TRBV12-4
len: 15
abundance: few
j_gene: TRBJ1-5
d_gene: -

CDR3nt: TGTGCCAGCAGCCACAACCGGGACCCCTCATTTACGCAGTATTTT
CDR3aa: CASSHNRDPSFTQYF
v_gene: TRBV3-1
len: 15
abundance: -
j_gene: TRBJ2-3
d_gene: -

CDR3nt: TGTGCCAGCAGCTCCTCGGGGATTGGAATATCCTACAATGAGCAGTTCTTC
CDR3aa: CASSSSGIGISYNEQFF
v_gene: TRBV7-8
len: 17
abundance: once
j_gene: TRBJ2-1
d_gene: -

CDR3nt: TGTGCCAGCAGCTCGAGGACTCCAGGGGTTTCTGGAGAGCAGTACTTC
CDR3aa: CASSSRTPGVSGEQYF
v_gene: TRBV7-9
len: 16
abundance: many
j_gene: TRBJ2-7
d_gene: -

CDR3nt: TGCGCCAGCAGCCAAGCGGTCGCGAACACCGGGGAGCTGTTTTTT
CDR3aa: CASSQAVANTGELFF
v_gene: TRBV4-1
len: 15
abundance: many
j_gene: TRBJ2-2
d_gene: -

CDR3nt: TGCAGCGGAGCGAGCTCCTACAATGAGCAGTACTTC
CDR3aa: CSGASSYNEQYF
v_gene: TRBV29-1
len: 12
abundance: many
j_gene: TRBJ2-7
d_gene: -

CDR3nt: TGTGCCAGCAGTGACACGGGACATTTCTATGGCTACACCTTC
CDR3aa: CASSDTGHFYGYTF
v_gene: TRBV25-1
len: 14
abundance: -
j_gene: TRBJ1-2
d_gene: -

CDR3nt: TGCAGTGCTGCCGTAGGAGGCATTCAGTACTTC
CDR3aa: CSAAVGGIQYF
v_gene: TRBV20-1
len: 11
abundance: many
j_gene: TRBJ2-4
d_gene: -

CDR3nt: TGTGCCAGCAAATTACCTCTAGCGGATAACTCCTACAATGAGCAGTTCTTC
CDR3aa: CASKLPLADNSYNEQFF
v_gene: TRBV2
len: 17
abundance: -
j_gene: TRBJ2-1
d_gene: TRBD2

CDR3nt: TGTGCCACCAGTGGGTCTCCGGGACAGGGGGCCTACGAGCAGTACTTC
CDR3aa: CATSGSPGQGAYEQYF
v_gene: TRBV24-1
len: 16
abundance: -
j_gene: TRBJ2-7
d_gene: TRBD1

CDR3nt: TGTGCCAGCAAGATTGCAGACCTCAACTATGGCTACACCTTC
CDR3aa: CASKIADLNYGYTF
v_gene: TRBV6-1
len: 14
abundance: -
j_gene: TRBJ1-2
d_gene: -

CDR3nt: TGCAGCCTGTACAAGCTCGAGGGTATATACGAGCAGTACTTC
CDR3aa: CSLYKLEGIYEQYF
v_gene: TRBV20-1
len: 14
abundance: few
j_gene: TRBJ2-7
d_gene: -

CDR3nt: TGTGCCAGCAGTTCAGGGGTGGGACAGAAAAGCTACGAGCAGTACTTC
CDR3aa: CASSSGVGQKSYEQYF
v_gene: TRBV12-3/TRBV12-4
len: 16
abundance: -
j_gene: TRBJ2-7
d_gene: TRBD1

CDR3nt: TGTGCCAGCAGCGTTGGGGTAGGACAGTACAATGAGCAGTACTTC
CDR3aa: CASSVGVGQYNEQYF
v_gene: TRBV9
len: 15
abundance: -
j_gene: TRBJ2-7
d_gene: -

CDR3nt: TGCAGCGTGCGCAATGGGGGGTGGGGGACCTACGAGCAGTACTTC
CDR3aa: CSVRNGGWGTYEQYF
v_gene: TRBV29-1
len: 15
abundance: -
j_gene: TRBJ2-7
d_gene: -

CDR3nt: TGTGCCAGCAGCTTAGAACGAGGGGTAAACGGCTACACCTTC
CDR3aa: CASSLERGVNGYTF
v_gene: TRBV7-8
len: 14
abundance: few
j_gene: TRBJ1-2
d_gene: -

CDR3nt: TGCAGTGCTAGAGTGGTCTCCCGCGGCACAGATACGCAGTATTTT
CDR3aa: CSARVVSRGTDTQYF
v_gene: TRBV20-1
len: 15
abundance: few
j_gene: TRBJ2-3
d_gene: -

CDR3nt: TGCGCCAGCAGCTTGGGAGCAGGGAGGGACTATGGCTACACCTTC
CDR3aa: CASSLGAGRDYGYTF
v_gene: TRBV5-1
len: 15
abundance: -
j_gene: TRBJ1-2
d_gene: -